This T cell receptor (beta chain) is drawn from a study of CD4 T cells in lung cancer (dated by TCRdb to the late 2010s). Describing the broader study: The study screened blood T cells of NSCLC patients for responses to candidate mutation-encoded neoepitopes and isolated neoantigen-specific CD4+ T-cell clones and TCRs. Aged 60 to 69 when blood was donated, the resected patients, most of whom were former smokers, had either lung adenocarcinoma or squamous cell carcinoma. Before blood donation, treatments including platinum chemotherapy had been received by the patients, and nivolumab or pembrolizumab had been received by some of the patients. The frequency of neoantigen-specific clonotypes in tumor resections, non-adjacent lung and cultured T-cell products was followed using TCRB deep sequencing.

General findings and caveats noted by the study authors: IFNgamma-sorted cells included nonspecific IFNgamma producers of unknown purity, so expanded lines ranged from monoclonal to oligoclonal. Some blood-derived responses might reflect in vitro priming of naive T cells or cross-reactivity rather than memory responses to the cancer.

As concerns this clone: The target of this receptor is not known. No much larger clonotype is one base removed from it; base qualities were not supplied.

Library preparation employed the immunoSEQ multiplex PCR assay. Qiagen DNeasy or QIAamp micro DNA kits were used to isolate DNA, and the Adaptive Biotechnology human TCRB sequencing kit was used to sequence TCRB. An Illumina MiSeq was used to sequence the TCRB libraries. Turning to the authors' computational methods: The kit provider's software was used to analyze TCRB sequence data, and Fisher's exact test was applied to assess tumor enrichment of clonotype templates. Drawn from immuneACCESS, this table holds only the in-frame rearrangements with V and J called that TCRdb kept. Clones are partly lost; checked studies trace under half to an unresolved V gene and leave the rest unexplained. For V, J and clone size, that table is used; D and trimming come from the DNA. A total of 400 to 600 clones appear in this sample, less than 95% of them only once. In total, the top ten clones hold roughly 89% of the sample.

Via the germline V gene (reference sequence), CDR1 is LNHNV and CDR2 YYDKDF. The CDR3 sequence holds 18 residues, the cysteine and phenylalanine included. Just CDR3 DNA is preserved here, 54 bases in frame from base 1. The V and J ends are trimmed by 0 bases and 1 base, leaving 18 bases between them. PBMCs were stimulated with mutant 27-mer peptides plus IL21, IL7, IL15 and IL2 for more than ten days, then restimulated with peptide-pulsed autologous B cells. Live IFNgamma-secreting T cells were sorted by cytokine capture on a FACS Aria2 after restimulation with peptide-pulsed B cells. Sorted cells were expanded for 14 to 20 days at limiting dilution, roughly 3 or 11 cells per well, with irradiated allogeneic PBMCs, phytohemagglutinin and IL2. Peripheral blood samples or leukapheresis products were obtained from the patients. Expanded lines were screened for antigen specificity by IFNgamma ELISA against autologous B cells pulsed with mutant peptides.

The sequencing input was a CD4+ T cell line or clone grown in culture. This clonotype originated in a woman aged 60-75 years with non-small cell lung cancer. Some clones in this sample may be carry-over from other donors' samples. The sequence links TRBV15 to TRBJ1-1, with no reliable assignment of the D segment. The CDR3 corresponds to CATSRDLAASSWNTEAFF. The base sequence is TGTGCCACCAGCAGAGATCTAGCGGCCAGTTCCTGGAACACTGAAGCTTTCTTT.